The rows below give T cell receptor beta chains drawn from one sample of a study of cytomegalovirus exposure and HLA in healthy donors. Only in-frame clones appear in the TCRdb table, and some are missing; sequencing was by immunoSEQ multiplex PCR. The data show 75,000 to 100,000 clones, with 60% to 75% seen just once and 2.5% to 3.5% held by the top ten. Material: PBMCs. All receptors derive from a man aged 55 to 70 in good health and CMV-seronegative. The CDR3 runs from the conserved cysteine through the conserved F or W. The D gene is left open where the match is weak. Not all rows give a size; the values are once, few, many and, for expanded clones, a class.

cdr3_nt cdr3_aa d_call j_call clone_size v_call
TGCAGCGTTGCGAGGAGCTACGAGCAGTACTTC CSVARSYEQYF - TRBJ2-7 few TRBV29-1
TGTGCCAGTGCGGACACGGGACAGACCGAAGCTTTCTTT CASADTGQTEAFF TRBD1 TRBJ1-1 - TRBV19
TGTGCCAGCAGCTCTGTGGGGGCCGGAGACACCATATATTTT CASSSVGAGDTIYF - TRBJ1-3 few TRBV11-1
TGTGCCAGTCATACCGGCACAGGGGTGCCTTACAATGAGCAGTTCTTC CASHTGTGVPYNEQFF TRBD1 TRBJ2-1 once TRBV28
TGCGCCAGCAAACACAGGGTTTACGGGATCCAGTACTTC CASKHRVYGIQYF - TRBJ2-5 once TRBV5-1
TGTGCCACCGCAAGTCGGCGGAATAATGAAAAACTGTTTTTT CATASRRNNEKLFF - TRBJ1-4 once TRBV19
TGTGCCAGCAGCTTGACGGGGGGGCCTTTTAATGAGCAGTTCTTC CASSLTGGPFNEQFF TRBD2 TRBJ2-1 - TRBV5-4
TGTGCCAGCAGCGCGAGAGCGGGAGGCACCGGGGAGCTGTTTTTT CASSARAGGTGELFF TRBD2 TRBJ2-2 - TRBV9
TGTGCCAGTAGCATGAGGGCAGGGGGAATCACCGGGGAGCTGTTTTTT CASSMRAGGITGELFF TRBD1 TRBJ2-2 once TRBV19
TGTGCCAGCAGCTTGGGTTTTGGGACTAGCACAGATACGCAGTATTTT CASSLGFGTSTDTQYF - TRBJ2-3 few TRBV5-4
TGTGCTAGTGGGCCCGGGACTAGCTCCTACAATGAGCAGTTCTTC CASGPGTSSYNEQFF TRBD2 TRBJ2-1 - TRBV12-5
TGTGCCAGTAGTATCCCGGGCACAGGAAAAGAGACCCAGTACTTC CASSIPGTGKETQYF - TRBJ2-5 - TRBV19
TGTGCCAGCTCACCGATTATAGTTGAATTTGGCACAGATACGCAGTATTTT CASSPIIVEFGTDTQYF - TRBJ2-3 once TRBV18
TGTGCCAGCTCATCAGGTACGAACTACGAGCAGTACTTC CASSSGTNYEQYF - TRBJ2-7 - TRBV18
TGCGCCAGCAGCTTGGGCGGGACAGTGGCTGAAGCTTTCTTT CASSLGGTVAEAFF TRBD1 TRBJ1-1 - TRBV5-1
TGTGCCAGCAATCGCGACAGGGCGGTCTACAATGAGCAGTTCTTC CASNRDRAVYNEQFF TRBD1 TRBJ2-1 - TRBV2
TGTGCCAGCAGCCAGGGGGCTATTAACAATGAGCAGTTCTTC CASSQGAINNEQFF TRBD1 TRBJ2-1 - TRBV2
TGTGCCAGCACTATAGTCGTGGGACAGGGGGCCAATGAGCAGTTCTTC CASTIVVGQGANEQFF TRBD1 TRBJ2-1 - TRBV2
TGCGCCAGCAGCCATCGTCGCGGGGACTACACAGATACGCAGTATTTT CASSHRRGDYTDTQYF TRBD2 TRBJ2-3 - TRBV4-1
TGTGCCAGCTCGGATACTAGCGGGAGCATGGAGACCCAGTACTTC CASSDTSGSMETQYF TRBD2 TRBJ2-5 - TRBV18
TGTGCCACCAGCACCTCCGGACAGTATAGCAATCAGCCCCAGCATTTT CATSTSGQYSNQPQHF - TRBJ1-5 - TRBV15
TGTGCCAGCAGCCCCAGACCCCTAGTAGGCAATGAGCAGTTCTTC CASSPRPLVGNEQFF - TRBJ2-1 - TRBV9
TGTGCCAGCAGTTACCTCGAACAGGGGGTTAGAAACACCATATATTTT CASSYLEQGVRNTIYF TRBD1 TRBJ1-3 - TRBV6-6
TGCGCCAGCAGCTTGGTGACAGGGGGGATGAACACTGAAGCTTTCTTT CASSLVTGGMNTEAFF TRBD1 TRBJ1-1 - TRBV5-1
TGTGCCAGCAGTTTTACAGGGGTCTTGGTTAACGAGCAGTACTTC CASSFTGVLVNEQYF TRBD1 TRBJ2-7 once TRBV27
TGTGCTAGTGGTTTGGCTGGGACAGGGTATGGAGAGACCCAGTACTTC CASGLAGTGYGETQYF TRBD1 TRBJ2-5 few TRBV12-5
TGTGCCAGCAGAAACCCAGGGGGGCAGTATTTT CASRNPGGQYF TRBD1 TRBJ2-3 - TRBV28
TGTGCCAGCAGTGCCGCAACTAATGAAAAACTGTTTTTT CASSAATNEKLFF - TRBJ1-4 few TRBV6-1
TGTGCCAGTAGTCCGGTTCCGGGACAGAGAAACACTGAAGCTTTCTTT CASSPVPGQRNTEAFF TRBD1 TRBJ1-1 - TRBV19
TGCGCCAGCAGCTTGTCCGGGGACAATGAGCAGTTCTTC CASSLSGDNEQFF - TRBJ2-1 - TRBV5-1
TGTGCCAGCAGTGCCGTGGGGGCCAACGTCCTGACTTTC CASSAVGANVLTF - TRBJ2-6 - TRBV2
TGTGCCAGCAGCCCCTCTTGGGCTGCCAACTATGGCTACACCTTC CASSPSWAANYGYTF - TRBJ1-2 - TRBV27
TGTGCCATCAGTGAGTCGATGGAGAGCTCTGGGGCCAACGTCCTGACTTTC CAISESMESSGANVLTF - TRBJ2-6 - TRBV10-3
TGTGCCAGTAGTATACACAGGGAAGATACGCAGTATTTT CASSIHREDTQYF - TRBJ2-3 few TRBV19
TGCGCCAGCAGCACGGAGGGACAGCGAATGAACACTGAAGCTTTCTTT CASSTEGQRMNTEAFF TRBD1 TRBJ1-1 - TRBV5-1
TGTGCCAGCACCATTTCGGGTTATGATGGCTACACCTTC CASTISGYDGYTF - TRBJ1-2 - TRBV28
TGTGCCAGCAGCCCGTTCGGGGGAGGGTTGACCGGGGAGCTGTTTTTT CASSPFGGGLTGELFF TRBD2 TRBJ2-2 - TRBV5-4
TGTGCCAGCAGCCAACGATCCCCTAGCGGGAGTCTATCGACGGGGGAGCAGTTCTTC CASSQRSPSGSLSTGEQFF TRBD2 TRBJ2-1 - TRBV14
TGTGCCAGCAGTGAGTCCCTCCGGACTGAAGCTTTCTTT CASSESLRTEAFF - TRBJ1-1 - TRBV6-1
TGCGCCAGCAGCCAGGGGACAGGCTCGGAGACCCAGTACTTC CASSQGTGSETQYF TRBD1 TRBJ2-5 - TRBV5-1
TGTGCCAGCAGCCCGGCGGGTGGTAACCGGGAGCTGTTTTTT CASSPAGGNRELFF - TRBJ2-2 - TRBV14
TGTGCCAGCATCGGACTGGGAAACACCATATATTTT CASIGLGNTIYF - TRBJ1-3 - TRBV6-1
TGTGCCAGCAGCGCTACCCCTGAGGGAAATGAGCAGTTCTTC CASSATPEGNEQFF - TRBJ2-1 - TRBV9
TGTGCCAGCAGCCCCCGGGAACCGGGAGGATCCGGGGAGCTGTTTTTT CASSPREPGGSGELFF TRBD2 TRBJ2-2 - TRBV7-7
TGCAGTGCCATGCGAAACGCTGAAGCTTTCTTT CSAMRNAEAFF - TRBJ1-1 - TRBV20-1
TGTGCCAGCAGCTTACAACAGGGTATCACTGAAGCTTTCTTT CASSLQQGITEAFF - TRBJ1-1 - TRBV5-6
TGTGCCAGCGCCCAGGGGGTAAATCTAAAAGCTTTCTTT CASAQGVNLKAFF TRBD1 TRBJ1-1 - TRBV6-5
TGTGCCAGCAGAGGGTTGAATGAGGGTTTTGGTACGCAGTATTTT CASRGLNEGFGTQYF - TRBJ2-3 once TRBV6-5
TGTGCCAGTAGTCCCTTTGGGGTAGGGAGCACTGAAGCTTTCTTT CASSPFGVGSTEAFF - TRBJ1-1 - TRBV19
TGTGCCAGCAGCTTTGAGGGCACCGAGAACACCGGGGAGCTGTTTTTT CASSFEGTENTGELFF - TRBJ2-2 few TRBV11-3
TGTGCCACCAGGGACATTGCCTACGAGCAGTACTTC CATRDIAYEQYF - TRBJ2-7 - TRBV28